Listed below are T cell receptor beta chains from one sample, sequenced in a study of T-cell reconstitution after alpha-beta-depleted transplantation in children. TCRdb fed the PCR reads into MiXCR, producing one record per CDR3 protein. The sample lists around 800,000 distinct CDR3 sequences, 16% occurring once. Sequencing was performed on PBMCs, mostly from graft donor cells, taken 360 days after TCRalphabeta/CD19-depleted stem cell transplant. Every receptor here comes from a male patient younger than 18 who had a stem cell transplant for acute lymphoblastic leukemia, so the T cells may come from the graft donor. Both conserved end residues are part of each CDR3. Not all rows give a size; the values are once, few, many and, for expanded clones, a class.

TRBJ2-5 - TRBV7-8 CASSFLAGTETQYF
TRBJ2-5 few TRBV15 CATSGIGLIETQYF
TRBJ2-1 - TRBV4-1 CASRGLAFKQFF
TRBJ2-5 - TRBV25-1 CASSATGETHYF
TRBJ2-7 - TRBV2 CASSRRQGAMLYEQYF
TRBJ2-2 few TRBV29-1 CSVAWRTGELFF
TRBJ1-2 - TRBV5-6 CASSPLLEANYGYTF
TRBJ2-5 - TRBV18 CASSPKVAGETQYF
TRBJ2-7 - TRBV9 CASSVTWAGEQYF
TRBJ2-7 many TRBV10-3 CAISSRGQGDHEQYF
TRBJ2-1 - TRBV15 CATSRVGHRAFYNEQFF
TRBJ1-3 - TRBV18 CASSADSTATGNTIYF
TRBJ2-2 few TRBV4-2 CASSQENSAGELFF
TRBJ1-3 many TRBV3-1 CASSQDVGLGNTIYF